This T cell receptor (beta chain) was sequenced for a study of blood T cell repertoires in COVID-19. Study as a whole: Both acute and convalescent COVID-19 samples were obtained from the United States, Italy and Spain. T cells, B-cell-depleted T cells, or PBMCs supplied cDNA or gDNA.

Authors' analysis steps: Estimated nucleated cell counts came from reference gene primer amplification. TCRdb's copy holds only in-frame clones and misses some; the assay was immunoSEQ multiplex PCR. V, J and clone size reflect that table, while D and trimming were determined from the DNA. The sample has 200,000 to 300,000 clones, 82% seen once. There are a few counts of this clone. Germline V lookup: CDR1 SEHNR, CDR2 FQNEAQ (reference sequence). CDR3 length: 16 residues. V gave up 5 bases and J gave up 4 bases, with 20 bases separating them. This chain uses TRBV7-9 with TRBJ1-2, with a weak D call TRBD1 (6 bases). Sequenced sample: peripheral blood. The TCR comes from a woman aged 60-75 years with active or convalescent COVID-19. The CDR3 here is CASSPTAGGSGYGYTF. The CDR3 nucleotides read TGTGCCAGCAGCCCGACCGCTGGGGGCTCCGGCTATGGCTACACCTTC.